One and the same sample provided the 27 T cell receptor beta chains below, sequenced in a study of T cells after yellow fever vaccination. TCRdb re-analysed the 5' RACE reads in MiXCR, keeping a single row per CDR3 protein. Of hundreds of thousands of distinct CDR3 sequences in the sample, 21% were seen once. The sample consisted of PBMCs, taken 21 days after the first yellow fever vaccination. These receptors came from a man between 18 and 29 years old who received the YFV17D yellow fever vaccine.

This clonotype was detected only a few times. The V call is TRBV2, the J call TRBJ2-3, with 11 bases aligning to TRBD2. Germline-derived CDR1 and CDR2 are SNHLY and FYNNEI. There are 16 residues in the CDR3. Trimming at V came to 4 bases and at J to 4 bases, leaving 7 bases not matched to a gene. CDR3 in amino acids: CASSAPTSGGSDTQYF. The CDR3 DNA reads as TGTGCCAGCAGTGCCCCAACTAGCGGGGGATCAGATACGCAGTATTTT.

CDR3 protein: CASSFPRGRTYNEQFF. As DNA, the CDR3 is TGTGCCAGCAGCTTTCCCCGGGGACGGACCTACAATGAGCAGTTCTTC. The rearrangement joins TRBV7-2 to TRBJ2-1; either TRBD1 or TRBD2 may fit D (5 bases each). CDR3 size: 16 residues. CDR1 and CDR2 from the germline V gene are SGHTA and FQGNSA. Deletions cut 3 bases from V and 2 bases from J, with 14 bases between.

This clonotype was observed a few times. The CDR3 reads CASSLETYRIGEQFF. CDR3 in DNA: TGTGCCAGCAGCTTAGAGACATACCGAATAGGTGAGCAGTTCTTC. The chain joins TRBV7-9 to TRBJ2-1; unclear D gene. Germline CDR1 and CDR2: SEHNR and FQNEAQ (reference sequence). V dropped 1 base and J dropped 9 bases, with 16 bases sitting between them. This CDR3 region has 15 residues.

The V gene is TRBV7-9, the J gene TRBJ1-3; D is uncertain. Germline CDR1 and CDR2: SEHNR and FQNEAQ (reference sequence). Trimming took 5 bases from V and 1 from J, leaving 9 bases between them. This CDR3 region has 14 residues. The CDR3 is CASSPMGSGNTIYF. CDR3 in DNA: TGTGCCAGCAGCCCGATGGGATCTGGAAACACCATATATTTT.

The rearrangement uses TRBV5-1 and TRBJ2-1; 8 bases fit TRBD1. Per the germline V gene, CDR1 is SGHRS and CDR2 is YFSETQ. CDR3 length: 14 residues. J lost 3 bases, V lost 7 bases, and 6 bases had no gene match. The CDR3, as DNA: TGCGCCAGCGGTTGGACAGGGATCTACAATGAGCAGTTCTTC. Its translation is CASGWTGIYNEQFF. Based on the CDR3 plus reference TRBV5-1 and TRBJ2-1, the full variable domain is KAGVTQTPRYLIKTRGQQVTLSCSPISGHRSVSWYQQTPGQGLQFLFEYFSETQRNKGNFPGRFSGRQFSNSRSEMNVSTLELGDSALYLCASGWTGIYNEQFFGPGTRLTVL.

This clonotype has more than one count but fewer than ten. V and J are TRBV4-1 and TRBJ2-2; the D gene is possibly TRBD1 (6 bases). With 3 bases removed from V and 4 bases from J, the gap between germline ends came to 15 bases. CDR1 MGHRA and CDR2 YSYEKL come from the germline V gene. The CDR3 consists of 16 residues. The CDR3 nucleotides are TGCGCCAGCAGCCAGCAAACAGGGCACCTCACCGGGGAGCTGTTTTTT. Amino acid sequence: CASSQQTGHLTGELFF.

This clonotype was observed a handful of times. The genes are TRBV20-1 and TRBJ2-7, with D unresolved. Trimming pared 3 bases from V and 6 bases from J, leaving 15 bases between. The CDR3 is 13 residues long. CDR1 DFQATT and CDR2 SNEGSKA come from the germline V gene (reference sequence). CDR3 region: CSARGPTTVEQYV. The DNA of the CDR3 is TGCAGTGCTAGGGGCCCCACTACGGTCGAGCAGTACGTC.

Turning to this clonotype: One end of the junction fails to match germline, which may point to a read error. The V call is TRBV6-1, the J call TRBJ1-2, with D maybe TRBD1 (5 bases). CDR3 length equals 13 residues. From germline, CDR1 is MNHNS and CDR2 SASEGT. CDR3 coding DNA: TGTGCCAGTAGCATGGGGACGCCGTATGGCTACACTTTC. Protein product: CASSMGTPYGYTF.

Only a few counts were recorded for this clonotype. The J gene is TRBJ1-1, the V gene TRBV4-1; 8 bases align to TRBD1. The CDR3 contains 15 residues. Germline V gene sequence: CDR1 MGHRA, CDR2 YSYEKL. J lost 4 bases, V lost 5 bases, and 9 bases had no gene match. The CDR3 nucleotides read TGCGCCAGCAGCGAACGGACAGGGTTTCGCACTGAAGCTTTCTTT. It specifies CASSERTGFRTEAFF.

The chain is built from TRBV7-3 and TRBJ2-1; 12 positions match TRBD2. CDR3 length: 19 amino acids. The junction had 9 bases not matched to a gene; V was cut back by 3 bases and J by 0 bases. Germline values: CDR1 SGHTA, CDR2 FQGTGA. CDR3 nucleotide sequence: TGTGCCAGCAGCTTTAGCACTAGCGGGGGGAAATCCTCCTACAATGAGCAGTTCTTC. It specifies CASSFSTSGGKSSYNEQFF.

The chain combines TRBV20-1 with TRBJ2-3; 7 bases align to TRBD2. The length of the CDR3 is 12 residues. Germline loops: CDR1 DFQATT, CDR2 SNEGSKA (reference sequence). DNA of the CDR3: TGCAGCCAGCGGGGAGGCACAGATACGCAGTATTTT. Translating gives CSQRGGTDTQYF.

This clonotype occurred a few times. As DNA, the CDR3 is TGTGCCATCAGGCGAGAAGGCAACCGCTATGGCTACACCTTC. This encodes CAIRREGNRYGYTF. The rearrangement links TRBV10-3 to TRBJ1-2; D gene unclear. The germline CDR1 and CDR2 sequences are ENHRY and SYGVKD. This CDR3 region has 14 residues. Between the trimmed V and J ends, which lost 6 bases and 4 bases, there was a span of 15 bases.

This clonotype was observed a few times. This chain connects TRBV7-9 to TRBJ2-7; no definite D call. The CDR3 runs to 14 residues. V dropped 4 bases and J dropped 1 base, with 11 bases sitting between them. Germline CDR1 SEHNR, CDR2 FQNEAQ (reference sequence). The CDR3 reads CASSSGVRSYEQYF. Here the CDR3 DNA reads TGTGCCAGCAGCTCCGGTGTCCGTTCCTACGAGCAGTACTTC.

The rearrangement links TRBV10-3 to TRBJ1-1, with a tentative D call TRBD1 (6 bases). Germline lookup yields CDR1 ENHRY and CDR2 SYGVKD. Trimming shortened V by 3 bases and J by 0 bases, and 11 bases separated the two germline ends. The CDR3 has 15 amino acids. The CDR3 is CAISDRGGVNTEAFF. The CDR3 DNA follows: TGTGCCATCAGTGACAGGGGCGGGGTGAACACTGAAGCTTTCTTT.

This clonotype turned up a few times. The chain has TRBV7-9 and TRBJ2-3; TRBD1 aligns across 10 bases. The V gene's germline CDR1 is SEHNR and CDR2 FQNEAQ (reference sequence). There are 16 residues in the CDR3. Trimming removed 2 bases from V and 5 bases from J; junction bases left unmatched: 7. CDR3 sequence reads: CASSLTGTGVLDTQYF. CDR3 sequence (DNA): TGTGCCAGCAGCTTAACCGGGACAGGGGTTTTAGATACGCAGTATTTT.

V gene TRBV20-1 combines with J gene TRBJ1-2; D ambiguous. The CDR3 has 13 amino acids. The germline gives CDR1 DFQATT, CDR2 SNEGSKA (reference sequence). The CDR3 is CTAPEPANYGYTF. The CDR3, as DNA: TGCACGGCCCCTGAACCAGCTAACTATGGCTACACCTTC.

The chain couples TRBV2 to TRBJ2-5; D is perhaps TRBD1 (5 bases). CDR3 length equals 14 residues. V shed 2 bases and J shed 3 bases, with 10 bases lying between them. Germline CDR1 and CDR2: SNHLY and FYNNEI. The DNA of the CDR3 is TGTGCCAGCAGTGAACAGGGCTGGGAAGAGACCCAGTACTTC. As protein: CASSEQGWEETQYF.

This clonotype was detected many times. The chain couples TRBV5-1 to TRBJ1-1; 7 bases are a match to TRBD1. The V and J ends lost 6 bases and 0 bases, in that order; junction bases with no gene match: 2. Germline lookup yields CDR1 SGHRS and CDR2 YFSETQ. This CDR3 spans 13 amino acids. The CDR3 sequence: CASNDRVNTEAFF. The CDR3 region has the DNA TGCGCCAGCAACGACAGGGTGAACACTGAAGCTTTCTTT. The full variable domain, completed using reference TRBV5-1 and TRBJ1-1, is KAGVTQTPRYLIKTRGQQVTLSCSPISGHRSVSWYQQTPGQGLQFLFEYFSETQRNKGNFPGRFSGRQFSNSRSEMNVSTLELGDSALYLCASNDRVNTEAFFGQGTRLTVV.

This clonotype was observed a few times. The rearrangement uses TRBV6-5 and TRBJ2-7; D is unclear. Trimming removed 2 bases from V and 0 bases from J, with 8 bases in between. The CDR3 has 14 residues. Per germline, CDR1 MNHEY and CDR2 SVGAGI. The CDR3 nucleotides are TGTGCCAGCAGTTACAGCCTGCCCTCCTACGAGCAGTACTTC. It is translated as CASSYSLPSYEQYF.

The J gene is TRBJ2-1, the V gene TRBV18; TRBD1 is a possible D gene (6 bases). Germline CDR1 and CDR2: KGHSH and LQKENI. V lost 2 bases and J 4 bases, leaving 12 bases between the germline ends. The CDR3 runs 15 residues. DNA for the CDR3: TGTGCCAGCTCACCATCAGGGGATCAGTACAATGAGCAGTTCTTC. Its protein product is CASSPSGDQYNEQFF.

The rearrangement joins TRBV5-1 to TRBJ2-5, with a tentative D call TRBD1 (6 bases). Germline V CDR1 and CDR2: SGHRS, YFSETQ. This CDR3 is 16 amino acids long. V was pared by 4 bases and J by 3 bases, with 19 bases between. As DNA, the CDR3 is TGCGCCAGCAGCAGGGACCGGGACAACGCAAAAGAGACCCAGTACTTC. Residues: CASSRDRDNAKETQYF. The full variable domain, with the rest looked up from reference TRBV5-1 and TRBJ2-5, is KAGVTQTPRYLIKTRGQQVTLSCSPISGHRSVSWYQQTPGQGLQFLFEYFSETQRNKGNFPGRFSGRQFSNSRSEMNVSTLELGDSALYLCASSRDRDNAKETQYFGPGTRLLVL.

This clonotype was detected a few times. V gene TRBV4-3 combines with J gene TRBJ1-5; TRBD1 aligns across 7 bases. The CDR3 is 20 amino acids. Losses at the gene ends were 0 bases for V and 4 bases for J; bases not matched to a gene: 18. CDR1 is LGHNA and CDR2 is YSLEER in the germline V gene. DNA for the CDR3: TGCGCCAGCAGCCAAGATCCCCCAGGGGGAGATTTAAGGTCGAATCAGCCCCAGCATTTT. Translation: CASSQDPPGGDLRSNQPQHF.

This sequence joins TRBV20-1 and TRBJ2-5; D unresolved. The CDR3 covers 13 residues. The germline V gene has CDR1 DFQATT and CDR2 SNEGSKA (reference sequence). V was trimmed by 0 bases and J by 3 bases, leaving 8 bases between them. Written as DNA, the CDR3 is TGCAGTGCTAGAGATCCCTCGAAAGAGACCCAGTACTTC. It yields the protein CSARDPSKETQYF.

This chain uses TRBV19 with TRBJ2-1; TRBD1 is a possible D gene (5 bases). The V end was cut by 1 base, the J end by 8 bases, with 18 bases between. From germline, CDR1 is LNHDA and CDR2 SQIVND (reference sequence). The CDR3 consists of 16 residues. This CDR3 reads CASSIGARQGIDEQFF. The CDR3 DNA is TGTGCCAGTAGTATAGGAGCTAGGCAGGGTATCGATGAGCAGTTCTTC.

V gene TRBV2 combines with J gene TRBJ2-7, with 9 bases matching TRBD2. V lost 8 bases and J lost 3; bases outside the gene matches: 11. CDR1 SNHLY and CDR2 FYNNEI come from the germline V gene. The CDR3 loop spans 15 amino acids. CDR3 sequence reads: CASQTAGGPLYEQYV. The CDR3 nucleotides read TGTGCCAGCCAGACAGCGGGGGGCCCCCTCTACGAGCAGTACGTC.

The chain links TRBV29-1 to TRBJ2-2; D uncertain. V lost 7 bases and J 2 bases, leaving 11 bases between the germline ends. The CDR3 extends over 13 amino acids. From germline, CDR1 is SQVTM and CDR2 ANQGSEA. This chain's CDR3 is CSGGATNTGELFF. The CDR3 nucleotides read TGCAGCGGGGGTGCCACTAACACCGGGGAGCTGTTTTTT.

This clonotype was picked up a small number of times. This could be a read error, since a much larger clone is one nucleotide away. The rearrangement links TRBV12-3 or TRBV12-4 to TRBJ2-5; a weak D match, TRBD1 (6 bases). V was trimmed by 5 bases and J by 0 bases, leaving 7 bases between them. CDR3 length: 13 amino acids. This CDR3 reads CASSRQDQETQYF. DNA of the CDR3: TGTGCCAGCAGTAGACAGGACCAAGAGACCCAGTACTTC.